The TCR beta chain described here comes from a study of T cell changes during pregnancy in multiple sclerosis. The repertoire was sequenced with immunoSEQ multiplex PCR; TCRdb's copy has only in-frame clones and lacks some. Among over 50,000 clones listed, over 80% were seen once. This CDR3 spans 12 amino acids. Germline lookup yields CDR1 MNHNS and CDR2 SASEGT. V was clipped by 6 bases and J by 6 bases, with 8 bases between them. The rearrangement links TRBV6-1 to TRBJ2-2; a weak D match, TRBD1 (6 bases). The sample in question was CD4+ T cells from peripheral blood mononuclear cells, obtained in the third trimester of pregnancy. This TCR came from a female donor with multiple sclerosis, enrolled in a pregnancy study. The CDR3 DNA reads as TGTGCCAGCAGGGGGGCGGCCGGGGAGCTGTTTTTT. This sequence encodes CASRGAAGELFF.